These 18 T cell receptor beta chains were sequenced from one sample in a study of blood T cell repertoires in COVID-19. Sequencing used immunoSEQ multiplex PCR; TCRdb keeps in-frame clones, though not all of them. This table has some 490,000 clones, 75% to 90% appearing once. Sequenced: peripheral blood. The receptors come from a human donor in a cohort sampled during active COVID-19.

V is TRBV5-4 and J is TRBJ2-1; D is uncertain. The CDR3 contains 14 residues. V was shortened by 4 bases and J by 0 bases, with 8 bases between the two germline ends. CDR1 is SGHNT and CDR2 is YYREEE in the germline V gene (reference sequence). CDR3 in amino acids: CASSVRSSYNEQFF. The CDR3 DNA reads as TGTGCCAGCAGCGTGAGGAGCTCCTACAATGAGCAGTTCTTC.

The rearrangement links TRBV9 to TRBJ1-4, with unresolved D. Germline assignment: CDR1 SGDLS and CDR2 YYNGEE. This CDR3 comprises 14 residues. V was shortened by 3 bases and J by 0 bases, with 6 bases between the two germline ends. As DNA, the CDR3 is TGTGCCAGCAGCGCGTTAGCAACTAATGAAAAACTGTTTTTT. It specifies CASSALATNEKLFF.

CDR3 loop: CASSGGGVAGRTDTQYF. In nucleotides, the CDR3 is TGTGCCAGCAGTGGAGGGGGTGTAGCGGGACGCACAGATACGCAGTATTTT. The V and J genes are TRBV6-1 and TRBJ2-3, with 8 bases matching TRBD2. The V segment lost 4 bases and the J segment 1 base; nucleotides outside the gene matches: 10. There are 17 residues in the CDR3. Germline CDR1 and CDR2: MNHNS and SASEGT.

To note about this clone: This CDR3 is also generated by other DNA sequences in the sample. The rearrangement links TRBV7-3 to TRBJ1-1; 7 bases align to TRBD1. The CDR3 covers 14 residues. In germline, CDR1 is SGHTA, CDR2 FQGTGA. J gave up 1 base and V 2 bases, and 1 base lay outside the gene matches. The chain's CDR3 is CASSLQGGNTEAFF. CDR3 DNA: TGTGCCAGCAGCTTACAGGGGGGGAACACTGAAGCTTTCTTT.

The J gene is TRBJ2-3, the V gene TRBV18; the match to TRBD2 covers 8 bases. Germline CDR1 is KGHSH and CDR2 is LQKENI. After removal of 1 base from V and 5 bases from J, the junction contained 8 bases not matched to a gene. This CDR3 has 16 residues. The CDR3 loop is CASSPLDSGTKDTQYF. DNA for the CDR3: TGTGCCAGCTCACCACTGGATAGCGGGACGAAAGATACGCAGTATTTT. The full variable domain, with the rest looked up from reference TRBV18 and TRBJ2-3, is NAGVMQNPRHLVRRRGQEARLRCSPMKGHSHVYWYRQLPEEGLKFMVYLQKENIIDESGMPKERFSAEFPKEGPSILRIQQVVRGDSAAYFCASSPLDSGTKDTQYFGPGTRLTVL.

This clone came up a few times. The chain joins TRBV5-1 to TRBJ2-1, with TRBD2 matching over 7 bases. The CDR3 sequence is 15 residues long. Germline V lookup: CDR1 SGHRS, CDR2 YFSETQ. With V trimmed by 3 bases and J by 3 bases, 6 bases remained unmatched. The CDR3 is CASSSSAGIYNEQFF. In DNA, the CDR3 is TGCGCCAGCAGCTCTTCAGCGGGAATCTACAATGAGCAGTTCTTC.

The chain joins TRBV5-1 to TRBJ1-1; 7 nucleotides line up with TRBD1. Looked up from germline, CDR1 is SGHRS and CDR2 is YFSETQ. Trimming cost V 7 bases and J 1 base; bases outside gene matches: 7. The CDR3 is 14 residues long. This chain's CDR3 is CASRLRTGNTEAFF. CDR3 DNA: TGCGCCAGCCGCCTGAGGACAGGGAACACTGAAGCTTTCTTT.

The chain employs TRBV30 and TRBJ2-6; D gene uncertain. This CDR3 spans 16 amino acids. Germline V CDR1 and CDR2: GTSNPN, SVGIG (reference sequence). Between the trimmed V and J ends, which lost 4 bases and 1 base, there was a span of 14 bases. CDR3 residues: CAWNPHTTSGANVLTF. The CDR3 DNA follows: TGTGCCTGGAATCCCCATACCACTTCTGGGGCCAACGTCCTGACTTTC.

The chain combines TRBV7-9 with TRBJ1-1; TRBD1 agrees at 8 bases. With 1 base clipped from V and 0 bases from J, the junction kept 7 bases outside the gene matches. CDR3 length: 17 amino acids. Germline V gives CDR1 SEHNR, CDR2 FQNEAQ (reference sequence). CDR3 coding DNA: TGTGCCAGCAGCTTAGACGGACAGGGAATCATGAACACTGAAGCTTTCTTT. Its translation: CASSLDGQGIMNTEAFF.

This sequence joins TRBV19 and TRBJ1-1; 11 nucleotides align to TRBD1. CDR3 length equals 14 residues. V was pared by 7 bases and J by 4 bases, with 5 bases of the junction left unmatched. Germline V CDR1 and CDR2: LNHDA, SQIVND (reference sequence). The CDR3 protein is CASTPGQGGTEAFF. Written as DNA, the CDR3 is TGTGCCAGTACTCCGGGACAGGGGGGCACTGAAGCTTTCTTT.

The chain has TRBV30 and TRBJ2-3, with 7 positions matching TRBD1. V lost 3 bases, J lost 2 bases, and 8 bases stayed unmatched. The CDR3 sequence is 15 residues long. From germline, CDR1 is GTSNPN and CDR2 SVGIG (reference sequence). This chain's CDR3 is CAWRRRGLITDTQYF. The CDR3 DNA follows: TGTGCCTGGAGACGAAGGGGGCTGATCACAGATACGCAGTATTTT.

V and J are TRBV5-1 and TRBJ2-7, with 8 positions matching TRBD2. The germline CDR1 and CDR2 sequences are SGHRS and YFSETQ. This CDR3 has 15 amino acids. Trimming cost V 0 bases and J 4 bases; bases outside gene matches: 6. For the CDR3, the DNA is TGCGCCAGCAGCTTGGCCAGCGGGAGACGGTACGAGCAGTACTTC. This codes for CASSLASGRRYEQYF.

This sequence joins TRBV25-1 and TRBJ2-5, with TRBD2 as a possible D gene (6 bases). This CDR3 contains 15 residues. With 0 bases removed from V and 5 bases from J, the gap between germline ends came to 13 bases. Germline V CDR1 and CDR2: MGHDK, SYGVNS. CDR3 bases: TGTGCCAGCAGTGAATACCGAAGGGCGGGGGAGACCCAGTACTTC. Amino acid sequence: CASSEYRRAGETQYF.

As regards this clone: Other DNA variants within this sample encode the same CDR3. This CDR3 reads CASSLGGVNTEAFF. The DNA of the CDR3 is TGTGCCAGCAGCTTAGGGGGGGTGAACACTGAAGCTTTCTTT. The V call is TRBV7-9, the J call TRBJ1-1, with a possible D match to TRBD1 (5 bases). The CDR3 extends over 14 amino acids. Germline CDR1 and CDR2: SEHNR and FQNEAQ (reference sequence). V lost 1 base and J lost 0, with 6 bases in between.

This chain joins TRBV27 and TRBJ2-3, with TRBD1 matching 8 bases. There are 16 residues in the CDR3. Germline V lookup: CDR1 MNHEY, CDR2 SMNVEV (reference sequence). V lost 0 bases and J lost 3; bases outside the gene matches: 5. The CDR3 nucleotides are TGTGCCAGCAGTTTATCCGCAGGGGGCGGGACAGATACGCAGTATTTT. Translating gives CASSLSAGGGTDTQYF.

The chain uses TRBV6-5 and TRBJ2-1; D gene unclear. This CDR3 contains 11 residues. The germline V and J ends were trimmed by 6 bases and 5 bases, with 5 bases remaining between them. Germline V CDR1 and CDR2: MNHEY, SVGAGI. The CDR3 region is CASSLDNEQFF. CDR3 nucleotide sequence: TGTGCCAGCAGCCTTGACAATGAGCAGTTCTTC.

The J gene is TRBJ1-1, the V gene TRBV5-4; D is unclear. The CDR3 has 15 amino acids. The germline V gene encodes CDR1 SGHNT and CDR2 YYREEE (reference sequence). The ends were cut back, 4 bases at V and 5 bases at J, with 18 bases in the middle. Here the CDR3 DNA reads TGTGCCAGCAGCCCAGAGGTGGGGAGCTTGACTGAAGCTTTCTTT. Translating gives CASSPEVGSLTEAFF.

The chain carries TRBV5-1 and TRBJ1-1; the D is unclear. Trimming cost V 0 bases and J 5 bases, with 11 bases left between them. Germline V gene data show CDR1 as SGHRS and CDR2 as YFSETQ. The CDR3 sequence is 14 residues long. In nucleotides, the CDR3 is TGCGCCAGCAGCTTGGCCAGTCCGGGGACTGAAGCTTTCTTT. This encodes CASSLASPGTEAFF.